The 24 T cell receptor beta chains given below trace back to one sample, sequenced in a study of blood T cells in healthy people across ages. A J-beta primer mix and a sample-barcoded 5' primer were used in a second PCR of about 7 to 12 cycles. MiXCR, run by TCRdb on the 5' RACE reads, gives a single entry per CDR3 protein. This table holds roughly 570,000 distinct CDR3 sequences, 27% found once. Sequencing input: blood. The receptors stem from a woman between 65 and 79 years old in good health.

This clonotype was found a few times. The chain couples TRBV5-1 to TRBJ1-2, with D hard to call. The V gene lost 5 bases and the J gene lost 1 base, with 12 bases spanning the gap. The CDR3 sequence is 14 residues long. From germline, CDR1 is SGHRS and CDR2 YFSETQ. In DNA form, the CDR3 reads TGCGCCAGCAGAGTACTGGACCGTAACTATGGCTACACCTTC. It specifies CASRVLDRNYGYTF.

The chain's CDR3 is CSAGPGLLVGEGAQYF. The CDR3 DNA sequence: TGCAGTGCTGGACCGGGGCTCTTAGTGGGGGAAGGTGCCCAGTACTTC. The genes are TRBV20-1 and TRBJ2-5; D is tentatively TRBD1 or TRBD2 (5 bases each). Trimming cost V 5 bases and J 9 bases, with 28 bases left between them. Germline V gives CDR1 DFQATT, CDR2 SNEGSKA (reference sequence). This CDR3 region has 16 residues.

This clonotype occurred a few times. The chain links TRBV6-2 or TRBV6-3 to TRBJ2-3, with D unresolved. The CDR3 is 14 residues long. CDR1 and CDR2 from the germline V gene are MNHEY and SVGEGT. The germline V and J ends were trimmed by 6 bases and 0 bases, with 10 bases remaining between them. CDR3 amino acids: CASRVIGSTDTQYF. CDR3 bases: TGTGCCAGCAGGGTCATAGGGAGCACAGATACGCAGTATTTT.

The chain uses TRBV5-1 and TRBJ2-3, with TRBD2 matching over 15 bases. CDR1 and CDR2 from the germline V gene are SGHRS and YFSETQ. CDR3 length: 18 amino acids. The junction had 11 bases not matched to a gene; V was cut back by 4 bases and J by 5 bases. This CDR3 reads CASSLGLAGGGVQDTQYF. DNA for the CDR3: TGCGCCAGCAGCCTGGGACTAGCGGGGGGCGGAGTCCAAGATACGCAGTATTTT. Complete variable domain (other parts from reference TRBV5-1 and TRBJ2-3): KAGVTQTPRYLIKTRGQQVTLSCSPISGHRSVSWYQQTPGQGLQFLFEYFSETQRNKGNFPGRFSGRQFSNSRSEMNVSTLELGDSALYLCASSLGLAGGGVQDTQYFGPGTRLTVL.

The sample holds a few counts of this clonotype. This sequence joins TRBV20-1 and TRBJ2-4; no definite D call. V gave up 0 bases and J gave up 0 bases, with 9 bases separating them. The CDR3 sequence is 15 residues long. CDR1 is DFQATT, CDR2 SNEGSKA, per germline (reference sequence). The CDR3, as DNA: TGCAGTGCTAGAGATGGGCTCCTAGCCAAAAACATTCAGTACTTC. Translating it yields CSARDGLLAKNIQYF.

This sequence joins TRBV29-1 and TRBJ2-5; 7 bases are a match to TRBD1. Trimming took 8 bases from V and 2 from J; bases not matched to a gene: 11. This CDR3 is 14 amino acids long. From germline, CDR1 is SQVTM and CDR2 ANQGSEA. CDR3 protein: CSSRDRGTQETQYF. For the CDR3, the DNA is TGCAGCTCCCGGGACAGAGGAACTCAAGAGACCCAGTACTTC.

The chain couples TRBV7-9 to TRBJ1-2; weak D call: TRBD1 (5 bases). Trimming cost V 7 bases and J 3 bases, with 9 bases left between them. CDR3 length equals 12 residues. The germline V gene has CDR1 SEHNR and CDR2 FQNEAQ (reference sequence). CDR3 residues: CASNRGDYGYTF. Written as DNA, the CDR3 is TGTGCCAGCAACCGGGGGGACTATGGCTACACCTTC.

This rearrangement joins TRBV5-4 to TRBJ1-2; 7 bases match TRBD1. This CDR3 is built from 15 residues. CDR1 SGHNT and CDR2 YYREEE come from the germline V gene (reference sequence). V shed 3 bases, J shed 0 bases, and the junction held 5 bases outside the gene matches. The CDR3 reads CASSSKTGANYGYTF. CDR3 bases: TGTGCCAGCAGCTCAAAAACAGGGGCTAACTATGGCTACACCTTC.

The rearrangement uses TRBV20-1 and TRBJ1-2, with 9 bases matching TRBD1. CDR3 length equals 14 residues. Unmatched junction bases numbered 11, after V lost 6 bases and J lost 6 bases. CDR1 and CDR2 from the germline V gene are DFQATT and SNEGSKA (reference sequence). The CDR3 spells CSAWLGQGKDGYTF. CDR3 coding DNA: TGCAGTGCCTGGCTAGGACAGGGGAAGGATGGCTACACCTTC.

This clonotype has more than one count but fewer than ten. J is TRBJ1-4 and V is TRBV7-9; D not resolved. Per the germline V gene, CDR1 is SEHNR and CDR2 is FQNEAQ (reference sequence). CDR3 length: 15 amino acids. Between the trimmed V and J ends, which lost 5 bases and 5 bases, there was a span of 15 bases. In DNA, the CDR3 is TGTGCCAGCAGCCCGCGACCGGGAGAAAATGAAAAACTGTTTTTT. Translation: CASSPRPGENEKLFF.

The V gene is TRBV12-5, the J gene TRBJ2-5; tentative D call: TRBD1 (5 bases). Germline V lookup: CDR1 LGHNT, CDR2 FRNRAP. The CDR3 covers 16 residues. Trimming removed 1 base at V and 0 bases at J, with 12 bases between. The CDR3 region is CASGLGDRGNQETQYF. CDR3 coding DNA: TGTGCTAGTGGTTTGGGTGACAGAGGAAACCAAGAGACCCAGTACTTC.

The rearrangement uses TRBV7-9 and TRBJ2-5; 7 bases line up with TRBD2. CDR1 and CDR2 from the germline V gene are SEHNR and FQNEAQ (reference sequence). V dropped 4 bases and J dropped 11; count of bases not matched to a gene: 7. This CDR3 contains 12 residues. The CDR3 region is CASSWGGGEQYF. The CDR3 coding sequence is TGTGCCAGCAGCTGGGGTGGGGGGGAGCAGTACTTC.

The V gene is TRBV9, the J gene TRBJ1-2, with a weak D call TRBD1 (5 bases). CDR1 is SGDLS and CDR2 is YYNGEE in the germline V gene. The CDR3 covers 14 residues. V was pared by 0 bases and J by 7 bases, with 13 bases between. The CDR3 DNA reads as TGTGCCAGCAGCGTAGCTCAGGGTATGGTTGGCTACACCTTC. Encoded protein: CASSVAQGMVGYTF. Based on the CDR3 plus reference TRBV9 and TRBJ1-2, the full variable domain is DSGVTQTPKHLITATGQRVTLRCSPRSGDLSVYWYQQSLDQGLQFLIQYYNGEERAKGNILERFSAQQFPDLHSELNLSSLELGDSALYFCASSVAQGMVGYTFGSGTRLTVV.

This clonotype came up a few times. This chain joins TRBV29-1 and TRBJ2-1; TRBD1 matches 10 bases. The J segment lost 0 bases and the V segment lost 3 bases, leaving 8 bases of the junction unmatched. Germline V gene sequence: CDR1 SQVTM, CDR2 ANQGSEA. This CDR3 spans 17 amino acids. As DNA, the CDR3 is TGCAGCGTTGAGGGCCCGGGACAGGGGCTCTCCTACAATGAGCAGTTCTTC. Its translation is CSVEGPGQGLSYNEQFF.

This clonotype was found a few times. The CDR3 spells CASSQGRLNTEAFF. The CDR3 nucleotides read TGCGCCAGCAGCCAGGGACGTCTGAACACTGAAGCTTTCTTT. This rearrangement joins TRBV4-1 to TRBJ1-1; tentatively, D is TRBD1 (5 bases). V was pared by 3 bases and J by 0 bases, with 8 bases between. Germline V gene sequence: CDR1 MGHRA, CDR2 YSYEKL. CDR3 length: 14 residues.

This sequence joins TRBV7-9 and TRBJ1-1; D is perhaps TRBD1 (6 bases). The CDR3 spans 15 residues. Looked up from germline, CDR1 is SEHNR and CDR2 is FQNEAQ (reference sequence). The V gene lost 1 base and the J gene lost 3 bases, with 12 bases spanning the gap. CDR3 sequence: CASSLVAGADTEAFF. CDR3 sequence (DNA): TGTGCCAGCAGCTTAGTGGCAGGGGCGGACACTGAAGCTTTCTTT.

The CDR3: CASRRGVEQFF. CDR3 bases: TGTGCCAGCAGGCGTGGGGTCGAGCAGTTCTTC. The V and J genes are TRBV7-2 and TRBJ2-1; unclear D gene. The CDR3 is 11 amino acids. Germline CDR1 SGHTA, CDR2 FQGNSA. V lost 6 bases, J lost 10 bases, and 10 bases lay in between.

This clonotype has just a few counts. An end of the junction differs from the germline gene, which may be a read error. The rearrangement uses TRBV15 and TRBJ2-5, with 12 positions matching TRBD1. CDR3 length: 15 amino acids. CDR1 LNHNV and CDR2 YYDKDF come from the germline V gene (reference sequence). This CDR3 reads CATSRDRDRGRFYHF. CDR3 in DNA: TGTGCCACCAGCAGAGATAGGGACAGGGGGCGATTTTACCACTTC.

This clonotype has more than one count but fewer than ten. This chain joins TRBV7-2 and TRBJ2-1; D is ambiguous. Between the trimmed V and J ends, which lost 5 bases and 4 bases, there was a span of 9 bases. Germline CDR1 is SGHTA and CDR2 is FQGNSA. There are 13 residues in the CDR3. CDR3 region: CASSPWLYNEQFF. CDR3 sequence (DNA): TGTGCCAGCAGCCCCTGGTTATACAATGAGCAGTTCTTC.

This clonotype turned up a few times. V gene TRBV20-1 combines with J gene TRBJ1-4; possibly TRBD1 for D (6 bases). V shed 3 bases and J shed 0 bases, with 8 bases lying between them. Germline V CDR1 and CDR2: DFQATT, SNEGSKA (reference sequence). This CDR3 comprises 14 residues. CDR3 sequence: CSASRQATNEKLFF. Here the CDR3 DNA reads TGCAGTGCTAGCAGACAGGCAACTAATGAAAAACTGTTTTTT.

This clonotype showed up just a few times. The CDR3 sequence: CASSYDRSEGLFTYEQYF. DNA of the CDR3: TGTGCCAGCAGTTACGACAGGTCCGAGGGACTTTTTACCTACGAGCAGTACTTC. The chain has TRBV6-5 and TRBJ2-7, with D perhaps TRBD1 or TRBD2 (6 bases each). The CDR3 is made up of 18 amino acids. V gave up 2 bases and J gave up 2 bases, with 22 bases separating them. The germline V gene encodes CDR1 MNHEY and CDR2 SVGAGI.

The rearrangement uses TRBV7-2 and TRBJ2-7; the D call may be TRBD1 or TRBD2 (6 bases each). The germline V gene encodes CDR1 SGHTA and CDR2 FQGNSA. Trimming took 1 base from V and 1 from J, leaving 14 bases between them. This CDR3 is 16 amino acids long. CDR3 bases: TGTGCCAGCAGCTTAGTAGGCGGAGGGGGATCCTACGAGCAGTACTTC. Protein: CASSLVGGGGSYEQYF.

This clonotype was seen more than once but under ten times. J is TRBJ1-1 and V is TRBV5-6; 9 nucleotides line up with TRBD1. Germline CDR1 and CDR2: SGHDT and YYEEEE. The J segment lost 6 bases and the V segment lost 7 bases, leaving 16 bases of the junction unmatched. CDR3 length: 16 residues. CDR3 coding DNA: TGTGCCAGCGGGTTAAGATGGACAGGGGTTCGGGCTGAAGCTTTCTTT. It translates to CASGLRWTGVRAEAFF.

This chain links TRBV20-1 with TRBJ2-5; TRBD2 aligns across 14 bases. CDR1 and CDR2 (germline): DFQATT, SNEGSKA (reference sequence). J was trimmed by 7 bases and V by 5 bases; bases with no gene match: 6. CDR3 length: 14 residues. CDR3 in DNA: TGCAGTGCTCGGGGGACTAGCGGGGGCCCGACCCAGTACTTC. Encoded protein: CSARGTSGGPTQYF.